This T cell receptor (beta chain) derives from a study of T cell responses to AZD1222 COVID-19 vaccine. Study-level points and caveats: Of the AZD1222 recipients, only 5 or 6 were seropositive at baseline. Spike-specific TCR breadth and depth grew following two AZD1222 doses. Donors were mostly white British, more females; clonal diversity possibly underestimated.

The CDR3 is made up of 15 amino acids. Trimming left V 2 bases short and J 2 bases short, with 12 bases between. CDR1 is MDHEN, CDR2 SYDVKM, per germline. Pooling was applied to second doses at about 4 or about 12 weeks. On this clone itself: What it binds is unknown.

Assay: immunoSEQ multiplex PCR; the TCRdb copy retains only in-frame clones and omits some. The sample shows 110,000 or so clones, approximately 86% of them seen only once. This sample comprised peripheral blood, obtained 28 days after the second AZD1222 dose. This TCR was recovered from an adult who received the AZD1222 COVID-19 vaccine. The rearrangement joins TRBV28 to TRBJ1-2, with TRBD1 as a possible D gene (5 bases). The DNA of the CDR3 is TGTGCCAGCAGTTTAGGAGGGGCCCGAAACTATGGCTACACCTTC. Amino acids: CASSLGGARNYGYTF.